The present T cell receptor beta chain was sequenced within a study of blood T cell repertoires in COVID-19. Study in general: Both acute and convalescent COVID-19 samples were obtained from the United States, Italy and Spain. The analysed material was cDNA or gDNA that came from T cells, B-cell-depleted T cells, or PBMCs.

As processed by the authors: Reference gene primer amplification gave nucleated cell count estimates. Produced via immunoSEQ multiplex PCR; TCRdb's table is partial and in-frame only. From that table come the V and J calls and clone size; the DNA was used to work out D and trimming. This table holds around 94,000 clones, roughly 80% found once. Trimming left V 0 bases short and J 6 bases short, with 18 bases between. CDR1 is LGHDT, CDR2 YNNKEL, per germline (reference sequence). The CDR3 has 17 residues. The chain has TRBV3-1 (or the pseudogene TRBV3-2) and TRBJ2-1; D is possibly TRBD2 (8 bases). Sequenced material: peripheral blood. The receptor's source is a human donor in a cohort sampled during active COVID-19. The CDR3 protein is CASSQDSGTVRGNEQFF. DNA of the CDR3: TGTGCCAGCAGCCAAGATAGCGGGACAGTGAGGGGCAATGAGCAGTTCTTC.